Detailed here is one T cell receptor beta chain. The trim removed 0 bases at V and 7 bases at J, leaving 6 bases unmatched. The germline CDR1 and CDR2 sequences are LGHNA and YNFKEQ. This CDR3 spans 16 amino acids. cDNA reverse transcribed from extracted RNA served as the sequencing template. Sequencing was performed with immunoSEQ multiplex PCR; in TCRdb, only in-frame clones are kept and a portion is missing. The repertoire holds some 56,000 clones, with about 96% as singletons. The sample is drawn from a study of CD8+ T cells in alopecia areata. The rearrangement joins TRBV4-2 to TRBJ2-3; 11 bases fit TRBD2. This sample comprised CD8+ T cells sorted from blood, obtained at week 0. This TCR was recovered from a human donor with alopecia areata. The CDR3 coding sequence is TGTGCCAGCAGCCAAGAGGCTAGCGGGGGGCCCTATACGCAGTATTTT. Its translation is CASSQEASGGPYTQYF.